The next 6 T cell receptor beta chains were all read from a single sample in a study of cytomegalovirus exposure and HLA in healthy donors. Primers for the PCR totalled 60 Vbeta and 13 Jbeta. TCRdb keeps only in-frame clones here, not all; method: immunoSEQ multiplex PCR. The repertoire holds 95,000 to 110,000 clones, with 76% as singletons. Sequenced input: PBMCs. All receptors come from a woman aged 18-35 years in good health and CMV-seropositive.

This sequence joins TRBV29-1 and TRBJ1-2, with D unclear. The ends were cut back, 0 bases at V and 6 bases at J, with 17 bases in the middle. The CDR3 length is 15 residues. From germline, CDR1 is SQVTM and CDR2 ANQGSEA. CDR3 sequence reads: CSVEEFGRRKNGYTF. CDR3 DNA sequence: TGCAGCGTTGAAGAGTTCGGACGGAGGAAGAATGGCTACACCTTC.

This rearrangement joins TRBV7-9 to TRBJ2-7; D gene uncertain. The CDR3 runs 12 residues. V was cut by 5 bases and J by 0 bases, with 5 bases left in between. Germline V CDR1 and CDR2: SEHNR, FQNEAQ (reference sequence). CDR3 in DNA: TGTGCCAGCAGCCCCGGCTCCTACGAGCAGTACTTC. Amino acids: CASSPGSYEQYF.

This clone has only a few counts. The chain couples TRBV6-1 to TRBJ1-1, with TRBD1 as a possible D gene (5 bases). Germline loops: CDR1 MNHNS, CDR2 SASEGT. This CDR3 is built from 15 residues. Trimming stripped 0 bases from V and 4 bases from J, with 12 bases between. For the CDR3, the DNA is TGTGCCAGCAGTGAAGCACTCCAGGGTTTCACTGAAGCTTTCTTT. It encodes CASSEALQGFTEAFF.

This clone was detected once. CDR3 sequence reads: CASSPLWSSGNTIYF. The DNA for the CDR3 is TGTGCCAGCAGTCCCTTGTGGAGCTCTGGAAACACCATATATTTT. The gene calls are TRBV9 and TRBJ1-3, with D hard to call. The germline CDR1 and CDR2 sequences are SGDLS and YYNGEE. Trimming cost V 5 bases and J 0 bases, with 12 bases left between them. The CDR3 has 15 amino acids.

CDR3: CASSAPTELTDTQYF. The CDR3 DNA follows: TGTGCCAGCAGTGCTCCGACAGAGCTCACAGATACGCAGTATTTT. V usage is TRBV28 and J usage is TRBJ2-3; possible D gene TRBD1, 5 bases. The length of the CDR3 is 15 residues. Trimming pared 5 bases from V and 2 bases from J, leaving 14 bases between. The germline CDR1 and CDR2 sequences are MDHEN and SYDVKM.

CDR3 amino acids: CAWSLAGINQPQHF. The CDR3 DNA is TGTGCCTGGAGCCTTGCAGGAATAAATCAGCCCCAGCATTTT. The chain couples TRBV30 to TRBJ1-5; D gene uncertain. This CDR3 is 14 amino acids long. Looked up from germline, CDR1 is GTSNPN and CDR2 is SVGIG (reference sequence). V gave up 3 bases and J gave up 4 bases, with 13 bases separating them.